This entry is about one T cell receptor (beta chain). The antigen is unknown. The entry originates in a study of shared clonotypes between healthy human individuals. Study at large: The donor pool was made up of two women and three men aged 18 to 49. General observations from the study: Sharing across four donors was seen in approximately 5.2% of naive CD4 clonotypes. Sampling covered nothing but blood. Tissue TCR repertoires likely differ from those found in blood.

Once extracted for a subset, genomic DNA was divided evenly among several immunoSEQ plates. Repertoires were generated with immunoSEQ multiplex PCR, while TCRdb's copy carries only in-frame clones and drops some. The sample has a few hundred thousand clones; 95% to 98% are singletons. Between the trimmed V and J ends, which lost 4 bases and 0 bases, there was a span of 10 bases. Germline values: CDR1 MNHEY, CDR2 SVGAGI. CDR3 length: 15 amino acids. Input material: naive CD4+ T cells sorted from blood. This sample's subset: CD45RA+ positively selected. J is TRBJ2-1 and V is TRBV6-5; D call uncertain. This TCR was sampled from a woman aged 25 to 39 in good health. CDR3 nucleotide sequence: TGTGCCAGCAGTTCCATTATTAGCTCCTACAATGAGCAGTTCTTC. Its translation is CASSSIISSYNEQFF.